The 23 T cell receptor beta chains below all came from one sample that was sequenced in a study of T cell responses to AZD1222 COVID-19 vaccine. Sequenced by immunoSEQ multiplex PCR; TCRdb stores in-frame clones only, minus some. Of about 120,000 clones in the sample, 80% to 90% are singletons; the top ten hold roughly 3.9%. Sample: peripheral blood, taken on day 0 of MenACWY control vaccination. The receptors shown here come from an adult in good health.

This clone showed up just once. The rearrangement joins TRBV4-2 to TRBJ2-1; tentatively, D is TRBD2 (5 bases). Looked up from germline, CDR1 is LGHNA and CDR2 is YNFKEQ. V was shortened by 5 bases and J by 7 bases, with 15 bases between the two germline ends. There are 14 residues in the CDR3. In DNA, the CDR3 is TGTGCCAGCAGCACCCAATCCGGGGTTAATGAGCAGTTCTTC. This gives the protein CASSTQSGVNEQFF.

This chain connects TRBV7-2 to TRBJ1-3; D gene uncertain. CDR3 size: 15 residues. Trimming took 3 bases from V and 0 from J, leaving 9 bases between them. CDR1 SGHTA and CDR2 FQGNSA come from the germline V gene. CDR3 amino acids: CASSLSGSSGNTIYF. The CDR3 DNA is TGTGCCAGCAGCTTGTCTGGGAGCTCTGGAAACACCATATATTTT.

V is TRBV7-3 and J is TRBJ1-2, with D tentatively TRBD1 (5 bases). Trimming pared 5 bases from V and 5 bases from J, leaving 12 bases between. Germline V gene lookup returns CDR1 SGHTA and CDR2 FQGTGA. There are 13 residues in the CDR3. The CDR3 DNA reads TGTGCCAGCAGCCTCCAGGGCGGATATGGCTACACCTTC. It yields the protein CASSLQGGYGYTF.

CDR3 nucleotides: TGTGCCAGCAGTTACCTGGGACGGACCTACGAGCAGTACTTC. This sequence encodes CASSYLGRTYEQYF. This chain connects TRBV6-2 or TRBV6-3 to TRBJ2-7; the D call may be TRBD1 or TRBD2 (5 bases each). In germline, CDR1 is MNHEY, CDR2 SVGEGT. There are 14 residues in the CDR3. Trimming removed 2 bases from V and 2 bases from J, with 10 bases in between.

The chain employs TRBV19 and TRBJ2-1, with TRBD2 identical over 9 bases. Germline V gene sequence: CDR1 LNHDA, CDR2 SQIVND (reference sequence). There are 15 residues in the CDR3. V dropped 6 bases and J dropped 5; count of bases not matched to a gene: 8. CDR3 sequence reads: CASSSQAGGDNEQFF. CDR3 in DNA: TGTGCCAGTAGCTCCCAAGCGGGGGGCGACAATGAGCAGTTCTTC.

The chain joins TRBV6-5 to TRBJ1-2; TRBD1 is a possible D gene (6 bases). V lost 8 bases to trimming and J lost 7 bases, with 23 bases between them. Germline CDR1 reads MNHEY; CDR2 reads SVGAGI. CDR3 size: 15 residues. Here the CDR3 DNA reads TGTGCCAGCGTTCAAGGGGGGTCGCGGAGTGGTGGCTACACCTTC. It translates to CASVQGGSRSGGYTF.

This chain links TRBV3-1 (or the pseudogene TRBV3-2) with TRBJ1-1; weak D call: TRBD1 (5 bases). Looked up from germline, CDR1 is LGHDT and CDR2 is YNNKEL (reference sequence). The V end lost 3 bases, the J end lost 6 bases, and 8 bases lay between the germline ends. The CDR3 loop spans 12 amino acids. CDR3 sequence (DNA): TGTGCCAGCAGCCATGGGACCGCTGAAGCTTTCTTT. It encodes CASSHGTAEAFF.

The chain is built from TRBV7-2 and TRBJ2-7; D uncertain. The CDR3 is made up of 12 amino acids. Germline CDR1 SGHTA, CDR2 FQGNSA. V lost 7 bases and J lost 3, with 10 bases in between. CDR3 region: CASTPPSYEQYF. The CDR3 nucleotides read TGTGCCAGCACTCCGCCCAGCTACGAGCAGTACTTC.

V is TRBV18 and J is TRBJ1-1, with D perhaps TRBD1 (6 bases). The CDR3 spans 13 residues. CDR1 is KGHSH and CDR2 is LQKENI in the germline V gene. With 6 bases removed from V and 1 base from J, the gap between germline ends came to 9 bases. The chain's CDR3 is CASSQQGNTEAFF. The CDR3 nucleotides read TGTGCCAGCTCCCAACAGGGGAACACTGAAGCTTTCTTT.

The V and J genes are TRBV6-6 and TRBJ2-6; D not resolved. Deletions cut 8 bases from V and 2 bases from J, with 7 bases between. The length of the CDR3 is 13 residues. The germline CDR1 and CDR2 sequences are MNHNY and SVGAGI (reference sequence). CDR3 coding DNA: TGTGCCAGCGCAAGGACTGGGGCCAACGTCCTGACTTTC. It translates to CASARTGANVLTF.

This clone was counted between two and nine times. V gene TRBV6-2 or TRBV6-3 combines with J gene TRBJ2-4; D is uncertain. This CDR3 contains 19 residues. The germline V and J ends were trimmed by 0 bases and 1 base, with 19 bases remaining between them. Germline V gene data show CDR1 as MNHEY and CDR2 as SVGEGT. This chain's CDR3 is CASSYSASSLGHAKNIQYF. The CDR3 nucleotides read TGTGCCAGCAGTTACTCGGCCAGTTCCCTCGGTCACGCCAAAAACATTCAGTACTTC.

This chain uses TRBV5-4 with TRBJ1-2, with TRBD1 as a possible D gene (5 bases). Germline CDR1 reads SGHNT; CDR2 reads YYREEE (reference sequence). V lost 0 bases, J lost 2 bases, and 11 bases lay in between. The CDR3 totals 15 residues. In DNA form, the CDR3 reads TGTGCCAGCAGCTTGGAGGTGAACAGGAACTATGGCTACACCTTC. Translating it yields CASSLEVNRNYGYTF.

The rearrangement joins TRBV24-1 to TRBJ2-1; D is unclear. Germline loops: CDR1 KGHDR, CDR2 SFDVKD. V dropped 1 base and J dropped 8 bases, with 8 bases sitting between them. The CDR3 is 13 amino acids. CDR3: CATSDLVGHEQFF. CDR3 DNA: TGTGCCACCAGTGATTTAGTAGGGCATGAGCAGTTCTTC.

The gene calls are TRBV14 and TRBJ1-1; the D is unclear. The germline V gene encodes CDR1 SGHDN and CDR2 FVKESK. The CDR3 is 12 amino acids. Trimming cost V 4 bases and J 5 bases, with 8 bases left between them. CDR3 nucleotides: TGTGCCAGCAGCCCCCTCCAGACTGAAGCTTTCTTT. Its protein is CASSPLQTEAFF.

The J gene is TRBJ1-5, the V gene TRBV3-1 (or the pseudogene TRBV3-2); 9 bases are shared with TRBD1. Germline loops: CDR1 LGHDT, CDR2 YNNKEL (reference sequence). The CDR3 is 15 residues long. Trimming removed 5 bases from V and 7 bases from J; junction bases left unmatched: 9. The CDR3 reads CASSARDRAPQPQHF. The CDR3 region has the DNA TGTGCCAGCAGCGCCCGGGACAGGGCGCCCCAGCCCCAGCATTTT.

CDR3 loop: CASSSPDSTDTQYF. The CDR3 DNA reads as TGTGCCAGCAGCTCCCCGGACAGCACAGATACGCAGTATTTT. The V and J genes are TRBV7-3 and TRBJ2-3, with D hard to call. Germline V CDR1 and CDR2: SGHTA, FQGTGA. The CDR3 totals 14 residues. Trimming removed 4 bases from V and 0 bases from J, with 8 bases in between.

This chain connects TRBV6-1 to TRBJ1-4; TRBD1 matches at 10 bases. This CDR3 contains 15 residues. Unmatched junction bases numbered 5, after V lost 5 bases and J lost 5 bases. Germline V gives CDR1 MNHNS, CDR2 SASEGT. CDR3 region: CASSQPTGGNEKLFF. For the CDR3, the DNA is TGTGCCAGCAGTCAACCGACAGGGGGCAATGAAAAACTGTTTTTT.

CDR3 amino acids: CASSLPRGGRSREWDGYTF. The DNA for the CDR3 is TGTGCCAGCAGCCTCCCCCGGGGAGGACGGAGCCGGGAGTGGGATGGCTACACCTTC. The genes are TRBV5-4 and TRBJ1-2; D not certain. The germline V and J ends were trimmed by 4 bases and 6 bases, with 31 bases remaining between them. The CDR3 has 19 residues. Germline CDR1 reads SGHNT; CDR2 reads YYREEE (reference sequence).

The chain employs TRBV3-1 (or the pseudogene TRBV3-2) and TRBJ1-1; 9 positions match TRBD1. Germline V CDR1 and CDR2: LGHDT, YNNKEL (reference sequence). CDR3 size: 11 residues. J was trimmed by 10 bases and V by 7 bases; bases with no gene match: 4. The CDR3 region is CASTTGGIAFF. The CDR3 DNA is TGTGCCAGCACTACAGGGGGCATAGCTTTCTTT.

This clone was seen once. V and J are TRBV6-1 and TRBJ2-3, with a tentative D call TRBD1 (5 bases). Germline CDR1 reads MNHNS; CDR2 reads SASEGT. With 3 bases removed from V and 2 bases from J, the gap between germline ends came to 9 bases. CDR3 length equals 14 residues. The CDR3 DNA follows: TGTGCCAGCAGTGAGATGACAGCCACAGATACGCAGTATTTT. Its protein product is CASSEMTATDTQYF.

This chain links TRBV7-2 with TRBJ2-5, with D perhaps matching TRBD2 (5 bases). This CDR3 is 15 amino acids long. Germline lookup yields CDR1 SGHTA and CDR2 FQGNSA. Trimming pared 2 bases from V and 5 bases from J, leaving 15 bases between. The CDR3 DNA sequence: TGTGCCAGCAGCTTAAGCCCCGGCGGGTTGGAGACCCAGTACTTC. Translating gives CASSLSPGGLETQYF.

In this sample, this clone turned up a few times. The chain links TRBV7-2 to TRBJ2-4, with D possibly TRBD2 on 7 matching bases. CDR1 SGHTA and CDR2 FQGNSA come from the germline V gene. V was clipped by 2 bases and J by 1 base, with 15 bases between them. The CDR3 is 17 amino acids. The CDR3 sequence is CASSLSRGRGAKNIQYF. The CDR3 region has the DNA TGTGCCAGCAGCTTAAGTAGAGGGAGGGGGGCCAAAAACATTCAGTACTTC.

V usage is TRBV28 and J usage is TRBJ2-5; 12 nucleotides match TRBD1. Germline CDR1 is MDHEN and CDR2 is SYDVKM. The CDR3 totals 19 residues. The ends lost 5 bases at V and 5 bases at J; junction bases unmatched: 18. The chain's CDR3 is CASSRYVAWGQGAEETQYF. For the CDR3, the DNA is TGTGCCAGCAGTAGATATGTCGCCTGGGGACAGGGGGCGGAGGAGACCCAGTACTTC. The full variable domain, in which reference TRBV28 and TRBJ2-5 provide the parts outside the CDR3, is DVKVTQSSRYLVKRTGEKVFLECVQDMDHENMFWYRQDPGLGLRLIYFSYDVKMKEKGDIPEGYSVSREKKERFSLILESASTNQTSMYLCASSRYVAWGQGAEETQYFGPGTRLLVL.